This T cell receptor beta chain is drawn from a study of monozygotic twins with inflammatory bowel disease (dated by TCRdb to the late 2010s). For context, the study as a whole: A total of 28 monozygotic twin pairs were included in the full study, comprising nine German pairs (four IBD-concordant, five IBD-discordant) and 19 IBD-discordant Danish pairs. Each individual had, on average, about 151 000 unique TCRalpha sequences and 181 000 unique TCRbeta sequences available for analysis. Disease-associated traits were sought mainly through comparisons between IBD patients and their genetically identical healthy co-twins within discordant pairs. Broad study findings and their caveats: No difference in repertoire similarity was observed between concordant and discordant twins, possibly owing to limited statistical power. The results gave no support for a single strong signal or clonotype linked to IBD. Fewer clonotypes were shared with other individuals by IBD patients than by healthy twins, most markedly in patients showing signs of disease activity. A decrease in TCRbeta repertoire diversity, as measured by inverse Simpson index, was observed in IBD patients compared with their healthy co-twins. Different T cell subtypes could not be distinguished in the analysis. Background noise and inter-individual variability may have been introduced into the repertoires by the differing immunosuppressive treatments among patients.

From the cysteine up to the phenylalanine, the CDR3 has a length of 13 residues. A DNA sequence was not provided. According to the germline V gene (reference sequence), CDR1 reads GTSNPN and CDR2 reads SVGIG. From each donor, a roughly 2.6 ml peripheral blood sample was collected into PAXgene tubes and stored at -80 degrees C. Without T cell sorting, total RNA was isolated from whole blood using the PAXgene blood miRNA kit on an automated QIAcube. Peripheral blood from monozygotic twin pairs who were concordant or discordant for inflammatory bowel disease underwent deep TCRalpha and TCRbeta repertoire profiling using unique molecular barcoding. For every twin pair, smoking habits were documented, and each individual was categorised as a current, former or never smoker. With respect to this clonotype: Its target antigen remains unknown.

The library was made by 5' RACE. For each TCR library, approximately 4,000 ng of total RNA was used. For each sample, cDNA synthesis was carried out in eight separate reactions using SMARTScribe reverse transcriptase. Unique molecular identifiers containing a 6-nucleotide sample barcode were introduced through template switching during cDNA synthesis. Amplification of TCRalpha and TCRbeta cDNA involved two nested PCRs of approximately 16 and 10 cycles, and each PCR was followed by bead purification. Before amplification, cDNA was treated with uracil DNA-glycosylase and purified using the QIAquick PCR purification kit. The second PCR added Illumina TruSeq-compatible adapters along with sample-specific barcodes. TapeStation and Qubit were used to check library quality and concentration, and approximately 5 ng of each library went into the pool. Pooled libraries were sequenced on an Illumina HiSeq2500 single-index Rapid Run with 2 x 100 bp reads and custom sequencing primers. For the original study's pipeline: MiGEC version 1.2.6 was used for UMI-based consensus assembly, which corrected PCR and sequencing errors. MiXCR version 2.1.1 handled V(D)J alignment, clonotype assembly and CDR3 extraction. Gene usage, clonotype sharing and MAIT/NKT TCR abundance were normalised by analysing the top 1000, 10 000 and 20 000 clonotypes per sample. Diversity was computed as the inverse Simpson index with the vegan R package after downsampling to 27 000 UMIs. Paired Mann-Whitney U tests were applied to discordant twin pairs, and Benjamini-Hochberg correction was used for multiple testing. The reads underwent TCRdb reprocessing, giving one record for each CDR3 protein sequence and no DNA. The V and J calls were not made by the authors but by TCRdb's processing. The table of this sample itemizes 310,000 or so distinct CDR3 sequences. The top ten hold 2% to 2.5% of the sample.

Sample: blood. The receptor chain draws on TRBV30 and TRBJ1-4. This clonotype was sampled from a human donor with ulcerative colitis or Crohn's disease, or a healthy co-twin of an affected twin (not recorded which). The CDR3: CAWCLGQHEKLFF. The reference TRBV30 and TRBJ1-4 proteins fill in what lies around the CDR3, so the full variable domain reads SQTIHQWPATLVQPVGSPLSLECTVEGTSNPNLYWYRQAAGRGLQLLFYSVGIGQISSEVPQNLSASRPQDRQFILSSKKLLLSDSGFYLCAWCLGQHEKLFFGSGTQLSVL.